Listed below are T cell receptor beta chains from one sample, sequenced in a study of CD8+ T cells in alopecia areata. Sequencing was performed with immunoSEQ multiplex PCR; in TCRdb, only in-frame clones are kept and a portion is missing. The sample carries hundreds of thousands of clones, about 53% recorded once. Sequencing used CD4+ T cells sorted from blood, obtained at week 0. These receptors originate from a human donor with alopecia areata. Each CDR3 is given with its conserved first and last residue. A D gene is named only where the DNA matches it firmly. Size tells how often a clone was seen (once, few, many) or the class of an expanded clone, and some rows leave it out.

j_call v_call clone_size d_call cdr3_aa cdr3_nt
TRBJ1-1 TRBV30 . . CAWKVGGGPEAFF TGTGCCTGGAAGGTCGGGGGGGGACCTGAAGCTTTCTTT
TRBJ1-2 TRBV30 once TRBD1 CAWTRDRLNYGYTF TGTGCCTGGACTAGGGACAGACTCAACTATGGCTACACCTTC
TRBJ2-1 TRBV18 . TRBD1 CASSTRQGARDEQFF TGTGCCAGCTCAACCCGACAGGGGGCGCGAGATGAGCAGTTCTTC
TRBJ1-6 TRBV2 few TRBD1 CASRGQGPPLHF TGTGCCAGCAGGGGACAGGGGCCACCCCTCCACTTT
TRBJ2-1 TRBV9 . . CASSVASGWDNNEQFF TGTGCCAGCAGCGTAGCATCGGGGTGGGACAACAATGAGCAGTTCTTC
TRBJ2-7 TRBV15 once TRBD2 CATSPHWQAGGGYEQYF TGTGCCACCAGCCCCCATTGGCAAGCGGGAGGAGGTTACGAGCAGTACTTC
TRBJ2-6 TRBV5-1 . . CASSLDGTPGANVLTF TGCGCCAGCAGCTTGGACGGTACCCCTGGGGCCAACGTCCTGACTTTC
TRBJ2-1 TRBV29-1 . TRBD2 CSVAVAGGRNEQFF TGCAGCGTGGCCGTAGCGGGGGGGCGCAATGAGCAGTTCTTC
TRBJ2-3 TRBV29-1 few TRBD2 CSVRVLAGGGDTQYF TGCAGCGTTAGAGTCCTAGCGGGGGGTGGAGATACGCAGTATTTT
TRBJ1-4 TRBV10-3 . TRBD1 CAIRGTGSDEKLFF TGTGCCATCAGGGGGACAGGGTCGGATGAAAAACTGTTTTTT
TRBJ2-7 TRBV5-1 . . CASSLGQTRGEQYF TGCGCCAGCAGCTTGGGGCAGACCCGGGGCGAGCAGTACTTC
TRBJ1-2 TRBV20-1 . . CSGGQTGYTF TGCAGTGGAGGACAGACAGGCTACACCTTC
TRBJ1-1 TRBV5-1 . . CASRTDLNTEAFF TGCGCCAGCCGGACAGATTTGAACACTGAAGCTTTCTTT
TRBJ2-3 TRBV9 . . CASSAPNRRPYF TGTGCCAGCAGCGCACCCAATAGGAGACCGTATTTT
TRBJ2-6 TRBV30 . . CAWSYSPWDTTGANVLTF TGTGCCTGGAGTTACTCACCGTGGGACACTACTGGGGCCAACGTCCTGACTTTC
TRBJ1-2 TRBV6-5 . . CASSYSTTGRYGYTF TGTGCCAGCAGTTACTCGACCACGGGACGGTATGGCTACACCTTC
TRBJ1-6 TRBV30 few . CAWSQKGNSPLHF TGTGCCTGGAGTCAAAAGGGTAATTCACCCCTCCACTTT
TRBJ2-3 TRBV30 once TRBD2 CAWTRLAGGADTQYF TGTGCCTGGACGAGACTAGCGGGAGGGGCAGATACGCAGTATTTT
TRBJ1-4 TRBV15 . . CATSRPGVTNEKLFF TGTGCCACCAGCAGGCCCGGGGTTACTAATGAAAAACTGTTTTTT
TRBJ2-3 TRBV5-1 . . CASSLAGAGDTQYF TGCGCCAGCAGCTTGGCGGGGGCGGGAGATACGCAGTATTTT
TRBJ2-7 TRBV5-4 . . CASSRGQDFYEQYF TGTGCCAGCAGCCGGGGACAAGACTTCTACGAGCAGTATTTC
TRBJ1-4 TRBV11-1 few . CASSLRRSNEKLFF TGTGCCAGCAGCTTACGTCGCTCTAATGAAAAACTGTTTTTT
TRBJ1-2 TRBV7-9 . . CASTRTEGYTF TGTGCCAGCACAAGGACCGAGGGCTACACCTTC
TRBJ2-6 TRBV30 once . CAWSGHSGANVLTF TGTGCCTGGAGTGGTCACTCTGGGGCCAACGTCCTGACTTTC
TRBJ2-2 TRBV11-1 . . CASSFTGNTGELFF TGTGCCAGCAGCTTTACCGGGAACACCGGGGAGCTGTTTTTT
TRBJ1-3 TRBV10-3 few . CAISEPLSGNTIYF TGTGCCATCAGTGAGCCTCTCTCTGGAAACACCATATATTTT
TRBJ2-3 TRBV30 once . CAWSVLGGTDTQYF TGTGCCTGGAGTGTACTTGGGGGCACAGATACGCAGTATTTT
TRBJ2-3 TRBV30 . . CAWSALQEGTQYF TGTGCCTGGAGTGCGCTTCAGGAAGGTACGCAGTATTTT
TRBJ1-4 TRBV28 few TRBD1 CASSPTGSATNEKLFF TGTGCCAGCAGTCCGACAGGGTCGGCAACTAATGAAAAACTGTTTTTT
TRBJ2-7 TRBV2 few TRBD2 CASRSLAGGPRYEQYF TGTGCCAGCAGGTCACTAGCGGGGGGGCCGCGCTACGAGCAGTACTTC
TRBJ2-6 TRBV7-9 . . CASSLDPTSGANVLTF TGTGCCAGCAGCCTAGACCCAACGTCTGGGGCCAACGTCCTGACTTTC
TRBJ2-3 TRBV7-3 few TRBD1 CASSINRGSTDTQYF TGTGCCAGCAGCATAAACAGGGGGAGCACAGATACGCAGTATTTT
TRBJ2-7 TRBV5-4 . . CASSLDYRDEQYF TGTGCCAGCAGCTTGGACTACCGTGACGAGCAGTACTTC
TRBJ1-1 TRBV29-1 . . CSVEGMSLPEAFF TGCAGCGTTGAAGGAATGAGTCTCCCTGAAGCTTTCTTT
TRBJ1-6 TRBV9 . . CASSVGEGGRSPLHF TGTGCCAGCAGCGTAGGGGAAGGGGGGAGGTCACCCCTCCACTTT